This T cell receptor (beta chain) was identified during a study of blood T cell repertoires in COVID-19. This CDR3 comprises 14 residues. Germline CDR1 and CDR2: SGHRS and YFSETQ. V lost 3 bases, J lost 5 bases, and 11 bases lay in between. This table comes from immunoSEQ multiplex PCR, and its TCRdb copy is limited to in-frame clones, with some not included. The profile covers approximately 460,000 clones, with roughly nine tenths appearing a single time and about 1% taken by the ten largest. Sequences were obtained from peripheral blood. The clonotype was recovered from a man in his late teens or twenties with COVID-19, enrolled during active disease. The chain joins TRBV5-1 to TRBJ1-4; tentatively, D is TRBD1 (6 bases). The CDR3 reads CASSYGQPNEKLFF. CDR3 DNA: TGCGCCAGCAGCTACGGACAGCCAAATGAAAAACTGTTTTTT.